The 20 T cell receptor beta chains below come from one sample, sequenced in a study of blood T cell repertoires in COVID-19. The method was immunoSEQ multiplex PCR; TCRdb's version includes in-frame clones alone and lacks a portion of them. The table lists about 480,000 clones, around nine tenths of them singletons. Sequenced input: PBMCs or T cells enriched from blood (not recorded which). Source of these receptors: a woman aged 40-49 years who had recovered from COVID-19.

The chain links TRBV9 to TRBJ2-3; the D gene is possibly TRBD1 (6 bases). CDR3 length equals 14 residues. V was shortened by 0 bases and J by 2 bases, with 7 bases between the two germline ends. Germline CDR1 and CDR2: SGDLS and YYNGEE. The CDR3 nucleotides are TGTGCCAGCAGCGTAGACAGGGACACAGATACGCAGTATTTT. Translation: CASSVDRDTDTQYF. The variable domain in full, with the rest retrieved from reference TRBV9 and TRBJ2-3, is DSGVTQTPKHLITATGQRVTLRCSPRSGDLSVYWYQQSLDQGLQFLIQYYNGEERAKGNILERFSAQQFPDLHSELNLSSLELGDSALYFCASSVDRDTDTQYFGPGTRLTVL.

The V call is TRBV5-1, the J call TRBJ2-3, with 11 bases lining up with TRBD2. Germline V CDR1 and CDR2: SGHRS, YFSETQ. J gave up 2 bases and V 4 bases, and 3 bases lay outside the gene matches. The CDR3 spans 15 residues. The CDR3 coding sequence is TGCGCCAGCAGCAGGACTAGCGGGCACACAGATACGCAGTATTTT. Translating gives CASSRTSGHTDTQYF. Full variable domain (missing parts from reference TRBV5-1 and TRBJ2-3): KAGVTQTPRYLIKTRGQQVTLSCSPISGHRSVSWYQQTPGQGLQFLFEYFSETQRNKGNFPGRFSGRQFSNSRSEMNVSTLELGDSALYLCASSRTSGHTDTQYFGPGTRLTVL.

The CDR3 DNA reads TGTGCCAGCAGCCCAGAATCCACAAGTTTCGAGCAGTACTTC. As protein: CASSPESTSFEQYF. The rearrangement links TRBV5-6 to TRBJ2-7; D call uncertain. Germline CDR1 is SGHDT and CDR2 is YYEEEE. Trimming removed 4 bases at V and 6 bases at J, with 17 bases between. The CDR3 length is 14 residues.

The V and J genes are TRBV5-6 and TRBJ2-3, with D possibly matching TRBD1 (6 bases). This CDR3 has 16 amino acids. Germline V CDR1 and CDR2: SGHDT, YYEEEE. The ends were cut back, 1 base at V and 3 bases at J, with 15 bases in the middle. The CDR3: CASSLWGRGRTDTQYF. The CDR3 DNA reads TGTGCCAGCAGCTTGTGGGGCAGGGGTAGGACAGATACGCAGTATTTT.

DNA of the CDR3: TGCGCCAGCAGCCAAGGACTAGCGGGAGGCTTCGGCTCCTACAATGAGCAGTTCTTC. It is translated as CASSQGLAGGFGSYNEQFF. The chain combines TRBV4-3 with TRBJ2-1; 13 positions match TRBD2. The CDR3 is 19 amino acids. Germline CDR1 reads LGHNA; CDR2 reads YSLEER. V lost 1 base and J lost 0; bases outside the gene matches: 6.

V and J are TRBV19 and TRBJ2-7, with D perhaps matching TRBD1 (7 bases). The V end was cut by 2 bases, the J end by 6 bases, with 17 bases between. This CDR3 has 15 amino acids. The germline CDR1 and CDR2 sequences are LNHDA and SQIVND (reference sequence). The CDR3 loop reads CASSIRGLASSEQYF. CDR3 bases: TGTGCCAGTAGTATAAGGGGGCTAGCGTCGTCCGAGCAGTACTTC.

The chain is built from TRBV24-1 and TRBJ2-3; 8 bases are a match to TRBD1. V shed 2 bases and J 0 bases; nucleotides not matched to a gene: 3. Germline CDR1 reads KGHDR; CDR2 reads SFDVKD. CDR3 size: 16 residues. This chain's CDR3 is CATSDWTGTSTDTQYF. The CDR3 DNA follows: TGTGCCACCAGTGATTGGACAGGGACTAGCACAGATACGCAGTATTTT.

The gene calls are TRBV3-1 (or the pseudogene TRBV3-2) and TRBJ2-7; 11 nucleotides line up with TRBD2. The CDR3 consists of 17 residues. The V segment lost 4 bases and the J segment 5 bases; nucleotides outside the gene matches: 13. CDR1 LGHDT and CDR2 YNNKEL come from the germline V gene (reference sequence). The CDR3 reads CASSPDPRLAGCHEQYF. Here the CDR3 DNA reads TGTGCCAGCAGCCCAGACCCAAGACTAGCGGGGTGCCACGAGCAGTACTTC.

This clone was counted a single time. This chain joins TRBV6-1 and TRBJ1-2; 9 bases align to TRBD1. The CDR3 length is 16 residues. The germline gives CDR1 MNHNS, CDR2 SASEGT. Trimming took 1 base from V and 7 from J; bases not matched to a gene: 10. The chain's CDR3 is CASSEEGTGTAGGYTF. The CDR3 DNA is TGTGCCAGCAGTGAAGAGGGGACAGGGACTGCGGGTGGCTACACCTTC.

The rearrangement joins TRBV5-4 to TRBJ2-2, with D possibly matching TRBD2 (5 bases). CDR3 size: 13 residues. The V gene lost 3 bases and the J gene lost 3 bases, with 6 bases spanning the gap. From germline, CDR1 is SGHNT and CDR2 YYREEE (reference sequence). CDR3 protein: CASSYGDTGELFF. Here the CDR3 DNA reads TGTGCCAGCAGCTACGGGGACACCGGGGAGCTGTTTTTT. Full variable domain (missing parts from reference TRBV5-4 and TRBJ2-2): ETGVTQSPTHLIKTRGQQVTLRCSSQSGHNTVSWYQQALGQGPQFIFQYYREEENGRGNFPPRFSGLQFPNYSSELNVNALELDDSALYLCASSYGDTGELFFGEGSRLTVL.

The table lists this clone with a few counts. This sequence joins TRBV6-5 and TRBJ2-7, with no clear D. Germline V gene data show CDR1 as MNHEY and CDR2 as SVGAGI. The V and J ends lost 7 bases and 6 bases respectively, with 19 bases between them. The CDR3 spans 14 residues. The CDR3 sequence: CASTFYRGSVEQYF. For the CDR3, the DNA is TGTGCCAGCACTTTCTATAGAGGCTCCGTCGAGCAGTACTTC.

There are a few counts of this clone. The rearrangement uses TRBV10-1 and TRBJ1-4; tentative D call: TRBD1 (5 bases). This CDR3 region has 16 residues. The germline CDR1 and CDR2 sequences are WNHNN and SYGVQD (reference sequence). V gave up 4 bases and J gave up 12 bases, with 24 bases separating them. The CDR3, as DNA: TGCGCCAGCAGTGGAGCAGGGACTATTTCCCTACGAGAACTGTTTTTT. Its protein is CASSGAGTISLRELFF.

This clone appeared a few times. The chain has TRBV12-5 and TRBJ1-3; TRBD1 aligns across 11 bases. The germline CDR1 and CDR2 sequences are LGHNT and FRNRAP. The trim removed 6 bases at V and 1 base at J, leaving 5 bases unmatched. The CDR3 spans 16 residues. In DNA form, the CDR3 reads TGTGCTAGTGGACTCGGACAGGGGGCGTCTGGAAACACCATATATTTT. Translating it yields CASGLGQGASGNTIYF. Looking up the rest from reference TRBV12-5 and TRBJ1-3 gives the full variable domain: DARVTQTPRHKVTEMGQEVTMRCQPILGHNTVFWYRQTMMQGLELLAYFRNRAPLDDSGMPKDRFSAEMPDATLATLKIQPSEPRDSAVYFCASGLGQGASGNTIYFGEGSWLTVV.

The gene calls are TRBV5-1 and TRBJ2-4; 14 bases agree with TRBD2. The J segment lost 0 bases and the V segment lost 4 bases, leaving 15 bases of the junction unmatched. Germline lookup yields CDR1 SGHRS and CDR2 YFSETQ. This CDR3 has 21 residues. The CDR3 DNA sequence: TGCGCCAGCAGCGACTATCGGACTAGCGGGAGGACGAAACTAGCCAAAAACATTCAGTACTTC. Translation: CASSDYRTSGRTKLAKNIQYF.

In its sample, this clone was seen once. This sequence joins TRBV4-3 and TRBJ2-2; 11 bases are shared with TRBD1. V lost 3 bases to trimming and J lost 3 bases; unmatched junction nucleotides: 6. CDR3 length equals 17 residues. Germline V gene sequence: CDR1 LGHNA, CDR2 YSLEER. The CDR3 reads CASSQSRDRGDTGELFF. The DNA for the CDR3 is TGCGCCAGCAGCCAGTCCCGGGACAGGGGGGACACCGGGGAGCTGTTTTTT.

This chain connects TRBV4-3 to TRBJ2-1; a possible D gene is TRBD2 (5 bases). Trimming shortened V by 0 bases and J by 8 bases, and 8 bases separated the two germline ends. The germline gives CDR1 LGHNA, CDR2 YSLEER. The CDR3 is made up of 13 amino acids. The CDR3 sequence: CASSQDVGDEQFF. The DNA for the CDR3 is TGCGCCAGCAGCCAAGATGTCGGGGATGAGCAGTTCTTC.

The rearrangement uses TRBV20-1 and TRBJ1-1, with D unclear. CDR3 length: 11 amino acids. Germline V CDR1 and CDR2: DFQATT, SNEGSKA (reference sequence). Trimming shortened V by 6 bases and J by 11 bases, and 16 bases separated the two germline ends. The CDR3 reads CSAAPGYGAFF. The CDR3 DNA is TGCAGTGCCGCACCCGGCTACGGGGCTTTCTTT.

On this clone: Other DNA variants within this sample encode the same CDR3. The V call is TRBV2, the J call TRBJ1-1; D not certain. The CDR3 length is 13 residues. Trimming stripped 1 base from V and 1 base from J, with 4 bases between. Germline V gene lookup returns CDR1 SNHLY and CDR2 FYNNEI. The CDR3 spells CASSEGGNTEAFF. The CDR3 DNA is TGTGCCAGCAGTGAAGGAGGGAACACTGAAGCTTTCTTT.

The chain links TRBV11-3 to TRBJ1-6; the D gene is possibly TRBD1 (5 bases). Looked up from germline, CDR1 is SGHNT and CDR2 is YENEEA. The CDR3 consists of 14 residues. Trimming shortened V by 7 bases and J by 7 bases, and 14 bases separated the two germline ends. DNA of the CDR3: TGTGCCAGCACCGAGGATGGGGGGAATTCACCCCTCCACTTT. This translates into CASTEDGGNSPLHF.

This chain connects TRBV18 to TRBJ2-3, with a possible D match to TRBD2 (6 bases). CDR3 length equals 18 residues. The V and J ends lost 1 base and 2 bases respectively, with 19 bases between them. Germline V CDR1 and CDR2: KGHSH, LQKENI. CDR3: CASSPLSPQRRDTDTQYF. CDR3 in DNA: TGTGCCAGCTCACCACTTTCACCCCAGCGGAGGGACACAGATACGCAGTATTTT.